This TCR beta chain derives from a study of STAT3 mutations in large granular lymphocyte leukemia. Study-wide points: Treatment regimens differed across patients between samplings. After therapy, about 35% of the 18 patients switched clonotypes, all new clones STAT3 wild type. Every T-LGLL patient had at least one immunodominant TCRbeta clonotype.

Comments on this clone: What it recognizes is unknown.

Method: immunoSEQ multiplex PCR; TCRdb's copy keeps in-frame clones and lacks some. This sample has some 15,000 clones, with nearly 95% found just once. With V trimmed by 0 bases and J by 1 base, 2 bases remained unmatched. This CDR3 is built from 15 residues. The V gene's germline CDR1 is SGHNT and CDR2 YYREEE (reference sequence). The chain uses TRBV5-4 and TRBJ2-7; 9 bases map to TRBD2. This TCR was recovered from a woman in her 50s with T-cell large granular lymphocyte leukemia. Some clones in this sample may be carry-over from other donors' samples. Sequences were obtained from peripheral blood mononuclear cells. The CDR3 loop reads CASSLDSGRSYEQYF. The CDR3 DNA is TGTGCCAGCAGCTTGGATAGCGGGAGATCCTACGAGCAGTACTTC.